The rows below give T cell receptor beta chains drawn from one sample of a study of tumor-infiltrating lymphocytes in primary liver carcinoma. TCRdb processed the multiplex PCR reads anew with MiXCR; each CDR3 protein has one entry. The top ten hold approximately 18% of the sample, which has some 110,000 distinct CDR3 sequences, around 80% seen once. Sequences were obtained from liver tumor tissue from sampling region 3. These receptors were obtained from a man aged 35 to 55 with primary liver carcinoma and hepatitis B virus infection. Both conserved end residues are part of each CDR3. The order of the fields is clone size, V gene, J gene, D gene, CDR3 protein, CDR3 DNA. The D gene is left open where the match is weak. The listing skips clone size in some rows; elsewhere it reads once, few, many or a size class.

.	TRBV12-3/TRBV12-4	TRBJ2-2	.	CTISLLWDTGELFF	TGTACCATCAGTTTACTGTGGGACACCGGGGAGCTGTTTTTT
.	TRBV11-2	TRBJ1-5	.	CVSILKGGLTNQPQHF	TGTGTCAGCATCCTAAAAGGGGGACTTACGAATCAGCCCCAGCATTTT
many	TRBV25-1	TRBJ2-1	TRBD1	CASSVQGAPYNEQFF	TGTGCCAGCAGTGTACAGGGGGCCCCCTACAATGAGCAGTTCTTC
.	TRBV6-1	TRBJ2-6	TRBD1	CGSIETGALSGANVLTF	TGTGGCAGCATTGAGACAGGGGCCCTTTCTGGGGCCAACGTCCTGACTTTC
once	TRBV5-1	TRBJ2-1	TRBD2	CASNSSSGLVSHNEQFF	TGCGCCAGTAACTCCTCCTCCGGACTAGTGTCCCACAATGAGCAGTTCTTC
.	TRBV5-6	TRBJ2-5	.	CARSLEACQETQYF	TGTGCCAGGAGCTTGGAGGCTTGCCAAGAGACCCAATACTTC
many	TRBV29-1	TRBJ2-7	TRBD2	CSVLGLAGGPSEQYF	TGCAGCGTCCTGGGACTAGCGGGAGGGCCCAGCGAGCAGTACTTC
once	TRBV11-1	TRBJ1-6	.	CASSRTVDSPLHF	TGTGCCAGCAGCCGGACAGTAGATTCACCCCTCCACTTT
many	TRBV29-1	TRBJ1-1	TRBD1	CSAYRGTEAFF	TGCAGCGCCTACAGGGGCACTGAAGCTTTCTTT
.	TRBV29-1	TRBJ2-3	.	CGVDWGSKDTQYF	TGTGGCGTTGATTGGGGGAGCAAAGATACGCAGTATTTT
.	TRBV20-1	TRBJ2-3	.	CSAPPGTDTQYF	TGCAGTGCTCCCCCTGGCACAGATACGCAGTATTTT
.	TRBV6-2/TRBV6-3	TRBJ2-5	.	CASSRTPMWRFGETQYF	TGTGCCAGCAGTCGAACCCCCATGTGGCGATTCGGCGAGACCCAGTACTTC
once	TRBV6-1	TRBJ1-5	TRBD1	CASSRTGNLSSQPQHF	TGTGCCAGCTCAAGGACAGGGAATCTTAGCAGTCAGCCCCAGCATTTT
few	TRBV5-6	TRBJ2-7	TRBD2	CASSRTSGNLYVQYF	TGTGCCAGCAGCCGGACTAGCGGGAACCTTTACGTGCAGTACTTC
many	TRBV28	TRBJ2-1	.	CASSRTFSSYNEQFF	TGTGCCAGCAGCCGGACTTTCTCCTCCTACAATGAGCAGTTCTTC
.	TRBV11-3	TRBJ2-1	.	CASNLNPCEQFF	TGTGCCAGTAACTTAAACCCCTGTGAGCAGTTCTTC
.	TRBV29-1	TRBJ2-5	.	CSAEDPVRESLYF	TGCAGCGCTGAAGATCCTGTTCGGGAAAGCCTGTACTTC
many	TRBV4-1	TRBJ2-2	.	CASSHAVAGELFF	TGCGCCAGCAGCCACGCCGTAGCCGGGGAGCTGTTTTTT
.	TRBV28	TRBJ2-7	.	CASALVIRANEQYF	TGTGCCAGCGCCCTGGTAATCAGGGCTAACGAGCAGTACTTC
.	TRBV6-2/TRBV6-3	TRBJ2-7	.	CASSYLLQSNSYEQYF	TGTGCCAGCAGTTACTTGTTGCAGTCAAACTCCTACGAGCAGTACTTC
many	TRBV6-5	TRBJ1-2	TRBD1	CASKGGQGDRFGYGYTF	TGTGCCAGCAAGGGGGGACAGGGGGATCGATTCGGCTATGGCTACACCTTC
.	TRBV7-3	TRBJ2-5	.	CTSSLTGSSLQETQCF	TGTACCAGCAGCTTAACTGGGAGCTCCCTCCAAGAGACCCAGTGCTTC
.	TRBV4-1	TRBJ2-5	.	CARNQDLGSRETQYF	TGCGCCAGGAACCAAGATCTGGGCTCCAGAGAGACCCAGTACTTC
.	TRBV5-1	TRBJ1-4	.	CATSRVRPTNEKLFF	TGCGCCACCAGTCGCGTCAGGCCGACTAATGAAAAACTGTTTTTT
few	TRBV6-2/TRBV6-3	TRBJ2-1	.	CVSSYEVPYEQFF	TGTGTCAGCAGTTACGAGGTACCCTATGAGCAGTTCTTC
.	TRBV5-1	TRBJ2-5	.	CATQTEQRAQETQYF	TGCGCCACCCAAACCGAACAGAGGGCCCAGGAGACCCAGTACTTC
once	TRBV10-3	TRBJ2-6	TRBD1	CVIGGQGASGANILTF	TGTGTCATCGGGGGACAGGGAGCCTCTGGGGCCAACATCCTGACTTTC
once	TRBV7-8	TRBJ2-5	TRBD1	CAISITGGRETQYF	TGTGCCATCAGCATCACAGGGGGCAGAGAGACCCAATATTTC
.	TRBV6-2/TRBV6-3	TRBJ2-7	TRBD2	CVSKGCGRYEQYF	TGTGTCAGTAAGGGTTGCGGGAGGTATGAGCAGTACTTC
.	TRBV4-3	TRBJ1-6	.	CASSSGGCVNSPLHF	TGCGCCAGCAGCAGTGGGGGTTGTGTGAATTCACCCCTCCACTTT